The sample holds many counts of the clone carrying this TCR beta chain. Antigen specificity is unknown. The cDNA was generated by 5'RACE with 10-nucleotide random UMIs. From the 5' RACE reads, TCRdb called clonotypes with MiXCR, one entry per CDR3 protein. The sample yields tens of thousands of distinct CDR3 sequences, less than 15% seen once. The V gene end was trimmed by 6 bases and the J gene end by 2 bases; junction bases not matched to a gene: 12. The CDR3 is 17 residues long. Germline CDR1 MNHEY, CDR2 SMNVEV (reference sequence). These data are taken from a study of neurological immune-mediated disorders. Libraries used 2 million unsorted PBMCs kept frozen in RNAlater. Study-level findings and limits: None of the CDR3 amino acid sequences of expanded clones recurred across subjects, suggesting private repertoires in all groups. The most TCR clonal expansion was seen in HTLV-1-associated myelopathy, whereas the least was seen in multiple sclerosis, below the level in healthy controls.

Material for sequencing was PBMCs. The TCR comes from a woman in her forties or fifties in good health. The genes are TRBV27 and TRBJ2-1; 8 positions match TRBD1. CDR3 in amino acids: CASRNPLGQGTYNEQFF. The CDR3 nucleotides read TGTGCCAGCAGAAACCCCTTAGGACAGGGAACCTACAATGAGCAGTTCTTC.